This entry lists 25 T cell receptor beta chains sequenced from one sample in a study of low-dose radiotherapy and immunotherapy resistance in tumors. Time point specified: before trial treatment. Primers targeting TRAV and TRBV primed first-strand cDNA, covering alpha and beta chains. For amplifying TCRs, the PCR ran for about 19 cycles with Phusion, which was used together with a constant-region primer and the adapter on the V primers. TCRdb fed the reads into MiXCR, producing one record per CDR3 protein. Seen here are under 90,000 distinct CDR3 sequences, about 18% observed once, and the top ten hold 2.8%. Sequenced here: PBMCs, sampled before treatment. The source is a male donor with prostate cancer.

V and J are TRBV5-6 and TRBJ2-7, with D unresolved. Trimming left V 4 bases short and J 1 base short, with 12 bases between. The CDR3 has 14 residues. CDR1 and CDR2 (germline): SGHDT, YYEEEE. The CDR3 protein is CASSRWAVSYEQYF. For the CDR3, the DNA is TGTGCCAGCAGCCGCTGGGCAGTATCCTACGAGCAGTACTTC.

This clonotype was picked up many times. CDR3 protein: CASSSHKGGVNNEQFF. CDR3 nucleotides: TGTGCCAGCAGCTCCCATAAGGGGGGGGTTAACAATGAGCAGTTCTTC. This chain joins TRBV7-9 and TRBJ2-1; perhaps TRBD2 as D (7 bases). From germline, CDR1 is SEHNR and CDR2 FQNEAQ (reference sequence). The CDR3 spans 16 residues. Trimming pared 4 bases from V and 5 bases from J, leaving 18 bases between.

This clonotype was seen ten or more times. This chain links TRBV6-5 with TRBJ2-7; D is perhaps TRBD2 (7 bases). Germline CDR1 MNHEY, CDR2 SVGAGI. The CDR3 totals 15 residues. V lost 5 bases and J lost 4, with 18 bases in between. As DNA, the CDR3 is TGTGCCAGCAGTCGAAATTCGGGGGGCCCGTACGAGCAGTACTTC. Its protein is CASSRNSGGPYEQYF.

Concerning this clonotype itself: It is unclear where the CDR3 begins or ends on the DNA, so no DNA is shown, and the CDR3 is as TCRdb lists it. This chain uses TRBV9 with TRBJ2-2; the D call TRBD1 from the table was never checked on the DNA. Per the germline V gene, CDR1 is SGDLS and CDR2 is YYNGEE. From its first to its last residue, the CDR3 has 20 amino acids. CDR3 region: CASSAQFVGIGTGELFFFFF.

Concerning this clonotype itself: A read error is the likely source, as a far larger clone sits one nucleotide away. CDR3 sequence reads: CAITRGWDMGSNSPLHF. CDR3 sequence (DNA): TGTGCCATCACTAGAGGGTGGGACATGGGGTCTAATTCACCCCTCCACTTT. The chain is built from TRBV6-5 and TRBJ1-6; tentative D call: TRBD1 (6 bases). Deletions cut 10 bases from V and 6 bases from J, with 25 bases between. CDR1 MNHEY and CDR2 SVGAGI come from the germline V gene. There are 17 residues in the CDR3.

As to this clonotype: A far larger clone is one nucleotide away, so this likely arose from a read error. The V and J genes are TRBV6-6 and TRBJ1-2, with D uncertain. Germline V lookup: CDR1 MNHNY, CDR2 SVGAGI (reference sequence). The V end lost 8 bases, the J end lost 5 bases, and 21 bases lay between the germline ends. The CDR3 totals 15 residues. CDR3 in amino acids: CASRQVGLSPYGYTF. The CDR3 nucleotides are TGTGCCAGCCGCCAAGTTGGCCTTTCCCCTTATGGCTACACCTTC.

This sequence joins TRBV3-1 and TRBJ2-2, with D possibly TRBD2 on 6 matching bases. The CDR3 is 14 amino acids. The germline gives CDR1 LGHDT, CDR2 YNNKEL (reference sequence). With 4 bases removed from V and 1 base from J, the gap between germline ends came to 7 bases. As DNA, the CDR3 is TGTGCCAGCAGCCGGGGGGAGAACACCGGGGAGCTGTTTTTT. Its translation: CASSRGENTGELFF.

This clonotype was recorded at least ten times. The V call is TRBV27, the J call TRBJ2-5; a possible D gene is TRBD1 (6 bases). The V gene lost 5 bases and the J gene lost 5 bases, with 12 bases spanning the gap. CDR3 length: 13 amino acids. Germline lookup yields CDR1 MNHEY and CDR2 SMNVEV (reference sequence). This CDR3 is CASSHRARETQYF. In nucleotides, the CDR3 is TGTGCCAGCAGTCACAGGGCCCGGGAGACCCAGTACTTC.

To note about this clonotype: A much bigger clone sits one base away, suggesting this may be a read error. Here the CDR3 DNA reads TGTGCCTGGAGTGGGTCAGGCTACTCCTACGAGCAGTTCTTC. This sequence encodes CAWSGSGYSYEQFF. V gene TRBV30 combines with J gene TRBJ2-1; no clear D. V was pared by 1 base and J by 10 bases, with 17 bases between. Germline assignment: CDR1 GTSNPN and CDR2 SVGIG (reference sequence). The CDR3 sequence is 14 residues long. The full variable domain, rest sourced from reference TRBV30 and TRBJ2-1, is SQTIHQWPATLVQPVGSPLSLECTVEGTSNPNLYWYRQAAGRGLQLLFYSVGIGQISSEVPQNLSASRPQDRQFILSSKKLLLSDSGFYLCAWSGSGYSYEQFFGPGTRLTVL.

This clonotype was found many times. This chain joins TRBV2 and TRBJ2-5; no firm D call. The germline gives CDR1 SNHLY, CDR2 FYNNEI. The CDR3 is 13 amino acids. With 6 bases removed from V and 5 bases from J, the gap between germline ends came to 13 bases. The CDR3 spells CASSSPGLETQYF. Written as DNA, the CDR3 is TGTGCCAGCAGCAGTCCTGGTCTGGAGACCCAGTACTTC. The whole variable domain, remainder taken from reference TRBV2 and TRBJ2-5, is EPEVTQTPSHQVTQMGQEVILRCVPISNHLYFYWYRQILGQKVEFLVSFYNNEISEKSEIFDDQFSVERPDGSNFTLKIRSTKLEDSAMYFCASSSPGLETQYFGPGTRLLVL.

This clonotype was observed at least ten times. This chain links TRBV30 with TRBJ1-2, with D tentatively TRBD1 (6 bases). The CDR3 consists of 15 residues. CDR1 is GTSNPN, CDR2 SVGIG, per germline (reference sequence). V lost 0 bases to trimming and J lost 6 bases, with 17 bases between them. CDR3 sequence: CAWSVIPGEKHGYTF. The CDR3 nucleotides are TGTGCCTGGAGTGTAATCCCAGGGGAGAAACATGGCTACACCTTC. The full variable domain, with the rest looked up from reference TRBV30 and TRBJ1-2, is SQTIHQWPATLVQPVGSPLSLECTVEGTSNPNLYWYRQAAGRGLQLLFYSVGIGQISSEVPQNLSASRPQDRQFILSSKKLLLSDSGFYLCAWSVIPGEKHGYTFGSGTRLTVV.

The rearrangement joins TRBV5-4 to TRBJ2-7, with TRBD2 matching over 8 bases. Germline V gives CDR1 SGHNT, CDR2 YYREEE (reference sequence). J was trimmed by 0 bases and V by 0 bases; bases with no gene match: 5. This CDR3 has 16 amino acids. This chain's CDR3 is CASSLGRGGSSYEQYF. DNA for the CDR3: TGTGCCAGCAGCTTGGGCCGCGGGGGGAGCTCCTACGAGCAGTACTTC.

This clonotype was counted ten times or more. This rearrangement joins TRBV12-3 or TRBV12-4 to TRBJ2-7; D may be TRBD1 (6 bases). The V gene lost 3 bases and the J gene lost 1 base, with 13 bases spanning the gap. The CDR3 covers 15 residues. CDR3 nucleotide sequence: TGTGCCAGCAGTTTGTTAACAGGGAAATCCTACGAGCAGTACTTC. Translated: CASSLLTGKSYEQYF.

This clonotype occurred many times. The chain recombines TRBV5-5 with TRBJ2-3, with D possibly matching TRBD1 (5 bases). The CDR3 extends over 17 amino acids. V shed 4 bases and J shed 6 bases, with 24 bases lying between them. The germline gives CDR1 SGHKS, CDR2 YYEKEE (reference sequence). CDR3 coding DNA: TGTGCCAGCAGCGCGCGTGGGGCGGACCGAATCTCGGATACGCAGTATTTT. Its translation: CASSARGADRISDTQYF.

The chain couples TRBV20-1 to TRBJ2-3, with D tentatively TRBD1 (6 bases). V was pared by 6 bases and J by 2 bases, with 12 bases between. Germline V gene data show CDR1 as DFQATT and CDR2 as SNEGSKA (reference sequence). The CDR3 is made up of 13 amino acids. In DNA, the CDR3 is TGCAGTGCGATGGACAGTGCCACAGATACGCAGTATTTT. The encoded protein is CSAMDSATDTQYF.

On this clonotype: A far larger clone is a single base away, which makes a read error likely. Given the absence of the conserved phenylalanine or tryptophan at the CDR3 end, a read error is likely. J is TRBJ1-5 and V is TRBV7-2; D unresolved. CDR3 length equals 13 residues. V was pared by 5 bases and J by 4 bases, with 9 bases between. The germline V gene encodes CDR1 SGHTA and CDR2 FQGNSA. CDR3 protein: CASSAGDNQPQHS. As DNA, the CDR3 is TGTGCCAGCAGCGCTGGGGATAATCAGCCCCAGCATTCT.

The V gene is TRBV7-9, the J gene TRBJ2-1, with 8 bases matching TRBD2. CDR3 length: 17 amino acids. V was pared by 4 bases and J by 0 bases, with 8 bases of the junction left unmatched. Germline CDR1 is SEHNR and CDR2 is FQNEAQ (reference sequence). The CDR3 region is CASSSSMRGVSYNEQFF. CDR3 sequence (DNA): TGTGCCAGCAGCTCCTCCATGCGGGGGGTCTCCTACAATGAGCAGTTCTTC.

Comment on this clonotype: One base away lies a much larger clone, so this may be a sequencing read error. This rearrangement joins TRBV3-1 to TRBJ2-5; 8 positions agree with TRBD2. The ends lost 2 bases at V and 11 bases at J; junction bases unmatched: 16. CDR3 length: 16 amino acids. The germline CDR1 and CDR2 sequences are LGHDT and YNNKEL (reference sequence). CDR3 residues: CASSQRGGGKFNEQYF. CDR3 DNA sequence: TGTGCCAGCAGCCAACGGGGGGGGGGCAAGTTTAATGAGCAGTACTTC.

This clonotype was seen repeatedly, ten times or more. The V call is TRBV28, the J call TRBJ2-7; D remains unclear. The V end was cut by 3 bases, the J end by 0 bases, with 6 bases between. The CDR3 is made up of 13 amino acids. Germline-derived CDR1 and CDR2 are MDHEN and SYDVKM. The CDR3 bases are TGTGCCAGCAGTTTCGGCGGCTCCTACGAGCAGTACTTC. Protein: CASSFGGSYEQYF.

At least ten counts were recorded for this clonotype. The rearrangement uses TRBV5-4 and TRBJ2-1, with a tentative D call TRBD2 (6 bases). The CDR3 runs to 12 residues. The V gene's germline CDR1 is SGHNT and CDR2 YYREEE (reference sequence). V lost 5 bases and J lost 9, with 12 bases in between. The CDR3 reads CASRGVGGEQFF. The CDR3 nucleotides read TGTGCCAGCAGGGGTGTCGGGGGTGAGCAGTTCTTC.

At least ten counts were recorded for this clonotype. The chain carries TRBV1 and TRBJ2-2; the table's D gene call, TRBD2, was not cross checked with the DNA. TRBV1 is termed a pseudogene. This CDR3 is built from 20 residues. This CDR3 reads CTSSQDLGLAGGRDTGELFF. CDR3 nucleotides: TGCACCAGCAGCCAAGATCTCGGGCTAGCGGGGGGGCGGGACACCGGGGAGCTGTTTTTT.

Many counts were recorded for this clonotype. The gene calls are TRBV12-3 or TRBV12-4 and TRBJ2-2; weak D call: TRBD1 (6 bases). The CDR3 is 15 residues long. Deletions cut 3 bases from V and 4 bases from J, with 12 bases between. CDR3 in amino acids: CASSFAGVSTGELFF. The DNA for the CDR3 is TGTGCCAGCAGTTTTGCAGGGGTTAGCACCGGGGAGCTGTTTTTT.

This clonotype was picked up many times. The chain couples TRBV7-2 to TRBJ2-7, with TRBD2 as a possible D gene (5 bases). This CDR3 comprises 15 residues. V was trimmed by 5 bases and J by 2 bases, leaving 16 bases between them. CDR1 and CDR2 (germline): SGHTA, FQGNSA. CDR3 sequence (DNA): TGTGCCAGCAGCGCCGAGGGCTTGTGGACCTACGAGCAGTACTTC. This encodes CASSAEGLWTYEQYF.

This clonotype was seen ten or more times. The chain couples TRBV15 to TRBJ1-4; D perhaps matches TRBD1 (6 bases). The CDR3 is 14 amino acids. V lost 6 bases and J lost 0, with 8 bases in between. Germline V CDR1 and CDR2: LNHNV, YYDKDF (reference sequence). This CDR3 is CATRTGTTNEKLFF. CDR3 bases: TGTGCCACCAGAACAGGGACAACTAATGAAAAACTGTTTTTT.

There are many counts of this clonotype. The chain employs TRBV7-9 and TRBJ2-6; D gene unclear. The CDR3 is 15 residues long. Germline values: CDR1 SEHNR, CDR2 FQNEAQ (reference sequence). Trimming pared 1 base from V and 3 bases from J, leaving 7 bases between. CDR3 region: CASSLVGDGANVLTF. CDR3 bases: TGTGCCAGCAGCTTAGTTGGGGATGGGGCCAACGTCCTGACTTTC.